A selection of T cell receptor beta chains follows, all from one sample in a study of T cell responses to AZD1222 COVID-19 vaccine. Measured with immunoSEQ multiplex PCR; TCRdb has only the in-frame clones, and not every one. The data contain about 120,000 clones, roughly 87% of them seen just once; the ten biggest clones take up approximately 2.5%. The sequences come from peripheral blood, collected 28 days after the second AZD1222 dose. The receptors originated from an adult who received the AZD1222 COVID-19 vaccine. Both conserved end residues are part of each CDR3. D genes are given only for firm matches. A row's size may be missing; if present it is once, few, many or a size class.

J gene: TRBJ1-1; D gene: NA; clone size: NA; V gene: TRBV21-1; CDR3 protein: CASSNKGQQGTEAFF; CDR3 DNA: TGTGCCAGCAGCAACAAGGGACAGCAGGGCACTGAAGCTTTCTTT
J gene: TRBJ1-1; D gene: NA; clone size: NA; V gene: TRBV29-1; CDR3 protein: CSVGSVNTEAFF; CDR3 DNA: TGCAGCGTTGGGTCTGTGAACACTGAAGCTTTCTTT
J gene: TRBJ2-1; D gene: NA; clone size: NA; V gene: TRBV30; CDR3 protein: CAWSAAVNEQFF; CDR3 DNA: TGTGCCTGGAGTGCGGCTGTCAATGAGCAGTTCTTC
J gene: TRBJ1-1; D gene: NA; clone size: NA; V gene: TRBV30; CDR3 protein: CAWSLNMNTEAFF; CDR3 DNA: TGTGCCTGGAGTCTAAACATGAACACTGAAGCTTTCTTT
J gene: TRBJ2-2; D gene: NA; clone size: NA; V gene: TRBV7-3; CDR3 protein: CASSLGQAAGELFF; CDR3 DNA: TGTGCCAGCAGCTTAGGTCAGGCGGCCGGGGAGCTGTTTTTT
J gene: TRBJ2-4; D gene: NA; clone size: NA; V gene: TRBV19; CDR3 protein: CASSDRGARGAKNIQYF; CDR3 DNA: TGTGCCAGTAGCGATAGGGGGGCGCGGGGAGCCAAAAACATTCAGTACTTC
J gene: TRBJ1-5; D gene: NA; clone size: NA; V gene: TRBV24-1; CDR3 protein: CATSDGSHQPQHF; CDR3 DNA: TGTGCCACCAGTGACGGGTCTCATCAGCCCCAGCATTTT
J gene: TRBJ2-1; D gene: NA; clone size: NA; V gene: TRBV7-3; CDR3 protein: CASSFRGEREQFF; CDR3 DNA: TGTGCCAGCAGCTTTCGAGGGGAGAGGGAGCAGTTCTTC
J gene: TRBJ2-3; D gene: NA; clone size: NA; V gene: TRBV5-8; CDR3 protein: CASSLARATDTQYF; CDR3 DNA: TGTGCCAGCAGCTTGGCCAGGGCCACAGATACGCAGTATTTT
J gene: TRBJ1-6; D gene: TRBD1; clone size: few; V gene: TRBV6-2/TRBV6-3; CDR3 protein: CASSLTGWNSPLHF; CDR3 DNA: TGTGCCAGCAGCCTGACAGGGTGGAATTCACCCCTCCACTTT
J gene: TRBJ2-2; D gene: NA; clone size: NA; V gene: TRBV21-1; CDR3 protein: CASSKAIPQTLANTGELFF; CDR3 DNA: TGTGCCAGCAGCAAAGCCATACCCCAAACTCTCGCGAACACCGGGGAGCTGTTTTTT
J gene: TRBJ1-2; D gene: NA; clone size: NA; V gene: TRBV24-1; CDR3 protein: CATSARGSHHGYTF; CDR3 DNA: TGTGCCACCAGTGCGAGGGGGTCCCACCATGGCTACACCTTC
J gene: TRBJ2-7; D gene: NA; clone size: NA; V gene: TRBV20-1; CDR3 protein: CSASVEEQYF; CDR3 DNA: TGCAGTGCTAGCGTGGAGGAGCAGTACTTC
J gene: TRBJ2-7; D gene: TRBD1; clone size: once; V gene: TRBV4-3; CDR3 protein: CASSQEIGTGSYEQYF; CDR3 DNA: TGCGCCAGCAGCCAAGAAATAGGGACAGGGTCCTACGAGCAGTACTTC
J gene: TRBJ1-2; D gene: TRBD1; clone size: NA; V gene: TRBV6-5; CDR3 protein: CASKTRQGSYGYTF; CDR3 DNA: TGTGCCAGCAAAACCCGACAGGGAAGCTATGGCTACACCTTC
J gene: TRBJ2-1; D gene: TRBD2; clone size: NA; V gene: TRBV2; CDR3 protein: CASSEGLAGGLEQFF; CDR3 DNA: TGTGCCAGCAGTGAGGGACTAGCGGGGGGGCTTGAGCAGTTCTTC
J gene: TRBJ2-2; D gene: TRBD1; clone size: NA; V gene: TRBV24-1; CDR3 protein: CATSDLDRETGELFF; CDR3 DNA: TGTGCCACCAGTGATTTGGACAGGGAGACTGGGGAGCTGTTTTTT